This TCR beta chain was sequenced in a study of PD-L1 blockade in urothelial cancer. TCRdb's table, derived via immunoSEQ multiplex PCR, lists solely in-frame clones and lacks some. The repertoire holds under 70,000 clones, with around nine tenths as singletons. Time point reported: peripheral blood 6 weeks after treatment start. Urothelial carcinoma in patients was locally advanced or metastatic. The TCR sequence derives from a man aged 60 to 69 with urothelial cancer. The sample consisted of PBMCs, taken around atezolizumab (anti-PD-L1) treatment.

This CDR3 is CASSLSYPDTQYF. The CDR3 DNA sequence: TGTGCCAGCAGCTTAAGCTATCCGGATACGCAGTATTTT. The chain recombines TRBV7-3 with TRBJ2-3, with D unresolved. Germline-derived CDR1 and CDR2 are SGHTA and FQGTGA. Trimming shortened V by 1 base and J by 6 bases, and 8 bases separated the two germline ends. The CDR3 consists of 13 residues.